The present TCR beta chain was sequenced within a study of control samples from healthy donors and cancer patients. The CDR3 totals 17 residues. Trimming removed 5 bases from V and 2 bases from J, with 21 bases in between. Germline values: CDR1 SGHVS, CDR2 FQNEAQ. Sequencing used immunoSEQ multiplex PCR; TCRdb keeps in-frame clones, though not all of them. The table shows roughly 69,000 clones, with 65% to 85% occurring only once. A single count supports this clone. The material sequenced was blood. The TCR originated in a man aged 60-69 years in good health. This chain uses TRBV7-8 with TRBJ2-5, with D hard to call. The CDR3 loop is CASSERSGSTSQETQYF. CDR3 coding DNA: TGTGCCAGCAGCGAGCGTTCGGGCTCAACCTCTCAAGAGACCCAGTACTTC.